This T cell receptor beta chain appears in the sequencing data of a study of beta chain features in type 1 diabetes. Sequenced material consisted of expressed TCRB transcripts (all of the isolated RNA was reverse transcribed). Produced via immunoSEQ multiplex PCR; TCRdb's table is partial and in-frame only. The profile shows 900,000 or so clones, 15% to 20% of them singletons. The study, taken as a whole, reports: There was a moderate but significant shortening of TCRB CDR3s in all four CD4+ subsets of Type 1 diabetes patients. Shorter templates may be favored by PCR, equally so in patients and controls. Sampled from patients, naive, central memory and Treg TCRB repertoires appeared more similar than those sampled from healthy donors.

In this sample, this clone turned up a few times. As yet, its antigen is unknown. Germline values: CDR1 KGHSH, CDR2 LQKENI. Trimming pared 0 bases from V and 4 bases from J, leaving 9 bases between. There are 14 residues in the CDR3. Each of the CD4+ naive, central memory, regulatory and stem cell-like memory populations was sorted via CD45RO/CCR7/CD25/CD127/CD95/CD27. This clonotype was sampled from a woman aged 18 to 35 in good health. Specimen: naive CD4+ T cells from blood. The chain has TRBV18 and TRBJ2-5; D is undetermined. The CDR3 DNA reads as TGTGCCAGCTCACCACCGGGGTTCGTAGAGACCCAGTACTTC. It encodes CASSPPGFVETQYF.